These T cell receptor beta chains were read from a single sample in a study of T-cell memory formation after mild COVID-19. In TCRdb, the 5' RACE reads were re-called with MiXCR into one record per CDR3 protein. Of around 50,000 distinct CDR3 sequences listed, more than 10% are singletons. Input material: PBMCs or a T cell subset sorted from them (not recorded which). The source is a man between 18 and 35 years old who had mild COVID-19 (a few samples of this study predate the infection). Cell type and time point are not known. Both conserved end residues are part of each CDR3.

cdr3_aa v_call cdr3_length
CASNRQGYEQYF TRBV6-1 12
CASSLAGQGFYEQYF TRBV7-2 15
CASSPRLVTLSIGEQFF TRBV11-2 17
CASSYQPQHF TRBV6-5 10
CASSKKDRGYGYTF TRBV5-6 14
CATSDPGQGSNEQFF TRBV24-1 15
CASSERGGTDTQYF TRBV6-4 14
CASSVGNLRGPDTQYF TRBV9 16
CSARVVQGEQYF TRBV20-1 12
CASSSQGLGAFF TRBV11-2 12
CASSEQFKDEQFF TRBV5-4 13
CASSLDTLDRGRQTQYF TRBV7-7 17
CASSQVGIALFF TRBV14 12
CASSQDGEKLFF TRBV3-1 12
CASSFGTPDNSPLHF TRBV5-1 15
CASSPSGVGETQYF TRBV7-3 14
CASGSVGGHGNTIYF TRBV12-5 15
CASSSTGTGEYSPLHF TRBV7-9 16
CATRGGPANYGYTF TRBV18 14
CASSTSRGSGNTIYF TRBV5-5 15
CASGAWPRDSPLHF TRBV4-1 14
CASSHRPGRIGNTIYF TRBV13 16
CASSPHTGARLFGYTF TRBV7-2 16
CASSRQGKLSEQYF TRBV6-2/TRBV6-3 14
CASRRPNTGELFF TRBV2 13
CASSKGANYGYTF TRBV6-2/TRBV6-3 13